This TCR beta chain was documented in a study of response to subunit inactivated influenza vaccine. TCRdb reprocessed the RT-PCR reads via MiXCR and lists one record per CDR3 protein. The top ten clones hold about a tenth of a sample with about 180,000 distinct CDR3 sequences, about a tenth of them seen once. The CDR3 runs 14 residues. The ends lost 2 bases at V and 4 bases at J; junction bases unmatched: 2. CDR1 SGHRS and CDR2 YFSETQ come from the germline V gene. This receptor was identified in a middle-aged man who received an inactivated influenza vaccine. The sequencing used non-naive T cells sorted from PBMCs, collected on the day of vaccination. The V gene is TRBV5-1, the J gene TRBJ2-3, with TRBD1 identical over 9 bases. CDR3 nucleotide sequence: TGCGCCAGCAGCTTCAGACAGGGGGCAGATACGCAGTATTTT. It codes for CASSFRQGADTQYF.